The 27 T cell receptor beta chains below come from one sample, sequenced in a study of blood T cell repertoires in COVID-19. The data were produced by immunoSEQ multiplex PCR, yet TCRdb's version contains in-frame clones alone and is incomplete. Here the sample spans 80,000 to 100,000 clones, around 84% being singletons. The specimen was peripheral blood. The receptors originated from a woman aged 55-70 years in a cohort sampled during active or convalescent COVID-19.

This chain joins TRBV18 and TRBJ1-3; 11 bases map to TRBD1. The germline gives CDR1 KGHSH, CDR2 LQKENI. The CDR3 sequence is 14 residues long. Germline trimming cut 3 bases from V and 6 bases from J; bases unmatched to any gene: 1. CDR3 region: CASSPGQGANTIYF. In DNA form, the CDR3 reads TGTGCCAGCTCACCCGGACAGGGGGCAAACACCATATATTTT.

The V and J genes are TRBV2 and TRBJ1-2, with D maybe TRBD1 (6 bases). V dropped 9 bases and J dropped 2 bases, with 13 bases sitting between them. Germline-derived CDR1 and CDR2 are SNHLY and FYNNEI. The CDR3 sequence is 13 residues long. As DNA, the CDR3 is TGTGCCAGATCTGGGACAACGAACTATGGCTACACCTTC. It yields the protein CARSGTTNYGYTF.

The chain carries TRBV10-3 and TRBJ1-2, with 9 bases that match TRBD1. The germline CDR1 and CDR2 sequences are ENHRY and SYGVKD. CDR3 size: 14 residues. V shed 11 bases, J shed 4 bases, and the junction held 11 bases outside the gene matches. The CDR3: CASFWGQGGYGYTF. For the CDR3, the DNA is TGTGCCTCATTTTGGGGACAGGGCGGCTATGGCTACACCTTC.

The genes are TRBV5-1 and TRBJ2-3; D might be TRBD1 (6 bases). Trimming removed 4 bases at V and 2 bases at J, with 14 bases between. CDR3 length: 15 amino acids. Germline V gives CDR1 SGHRS, CDR2 YFSETQ. The CDR3 bases are TGCGCCAGCAGCAAATACAGGGTTGACACAGATACGCAGTATTTT. Translation gives CASSKYRVDTDTQYF.

A single count supports this clone. The rearrangement joins TRBV30 to TRBJ2-7, with D tentatively TRBD1 (6 bases). V shed 5 bases and J shed 2 bases, with 13 bases lying between them. This CDR3 region has 13 residues. CDR1 and CDR2 (germline): GTSNPN, SVGIG (reference sequence). In DNA form, the CDR3 reads TGTGCCTGGTCCCGGGACACCACCTACGAGCAGTACTTC. It yields the protein CAWSRDTTYEQYF.

This sequence joins TRBV15 and TRBJ1-1; D remains ambiguous. This CDR3 region has 13 residues. Germline V gives CDR1 LNHNV, CDR2 YYDKDF (reference sequence). Between the trimmed V and J ends, which lost 6 bases and 1 base, there was a span of 9 bases. The CDR3 loop reads CATRKSENTEAFF. The CDR3 DNA sequence: TGTGCCACCAGGAAAAGCGAGAACACTGAAGCTTTCTTT.

The chain carries TRBV6-6 and TRBJ2-1; tentative D call: TRBD2 (5 bases). This CDR3 comprises 16 residues. The germline CDR1 and CDR2 sequences are MNHNY and SVGAGI (reference sequence). V was trimmed by 0 bases and J by 3 bases, leaving 12 bases between them. The CDR3 loop is CASSYSAAANYNEQFF. In DNA form, the CDR3 reads TGTGCCAGCAGTTACTCAGCAGCGGCCAACTACAATGAGCAGTTCTTC.

This clone was counted between two and nine times. Here the CDR3 reads CASSSEGGTRFF. The CDR3 DNA sequence: TGTGCCAGCAGTAGCGAGGGAGGGACCCGGTTCTTC. The rearrangement links TRBV6-6 to TRBJ2-1; 7 nucleotides align to TRBD2. CDR3 length equals 12 residues. Germline loops: CDR1 MNHNY, CDR2 SVGAGI (reference sequence). J lost 15 bases, V lost 5 bases, and 10 bases had no gene match.

J is TRBJ2-1 and V is TRBV19, with D possibly matching TRBD2 (6 bases). The CDR3 extends over 14 amino acids. The V and J ends lost 7 bases and 4 bases respectively, with 14 bases between them. Germline CDR1 reads LNHDA; CDR2 reads SQIVND (reference sequence). For the CDR3, the DNA is TGTGCCAGTAAGGGGCAAGGACTATACAATGAGCAGTTCTTC. It is translated as CASKGQGLYNEQFF. Drawing the rest from reference TRBV19 and TRBJ2-1, the complete variable domain is DGGITQSPKYLFRKEGQNVTLSCEQNLNHDAMYWYRQDPGQGLRLIYYSQIVNDFQKGDIAEGYSVSREKKESFPLTVTSAQKNPTAFYLCASKGQGLYNEQFFGPGTRLTVL.

The chain has TRBV7-3 and TRBJ2-5; 7 nucleotides agree with TRBD2. V lost 5 bases and J lost 1; bases outside the gene matches: 7. The CDR3 extends over 15 amino acids. Germline-derived CDR1 and CDR2 are SGHTA and FQGTGA. The DNA for the CDR3 is TGTGCCAGCAGCATACGACGGGGGGTCCAAGAGACCCAGTACTTC. Its protein is CASSIRRGVQETQYF. Variable domain in full (rest from reference TRBV7-3 and TRBJ2-5): GAGVSQTPSNKVTEKGKYVELRCDPISGHTALYWYRQSLGQGPEFLIYFQGTGAADDSGLPNDRFFAVRPEGSVSTLKIQRTERGDSAVYLCASSIRRGVQETQYFGPGTRLLVL.

This rearrangement joins TRBV7-9 to TRBJ2-1; the match to TRBD1 covers 8 bases. The CDR3 spans 16 residues. V was pared by 0 bases and J by 5 bases, with 6 bases of the junction left unmatched. Germline loops: CDR1 SEHNR, CDR2 FQNEAQ (reference sequence). The CDR3: CASSLAYDRGHNEQFF. The CDR3 nucleotides are TGTGCCAGCAGCTTAGCCTATGACAGGGGTCACAATGAGCAGTTCTTC.

The CDR3 DNA follows: TGTGCCTGGAGTTGGACAGGGGTAGGAAACACCATATATTTT. It encodes CAWSWTGVGNTIYF. The V and J genes are TRBV30 and TRBJ1-3, with TRBD1 identical over 9 bases. V was clipped by 2 bases and J by 4 bases; unmatched bases: 3. Germline values: CDR1 GTSNPN, CDR2 SVGIG (reference sequence). This CDR3 is built from 14 residues.

The chain couples TRBV7-8 to TRBJ2-7, with D possibly matching TRBD1 (6 bases). V lost 5 bases, J lost 4 bases, and 12 bases lay in between. The CDR3 loop spans 13 amino acids. The germline CDR1 and CDR2 sequences are SGHVS and FQNEAQ. DNA for the CDR3: TGTGCCAGCAGCCCACAGGGCCGGTACGAGCAGTACTTC. Its protein product is CASSPQGRYEQYF.

This chain connects TRBV19 to TRBJ2-7, with TRBD2 matching over 9 bases. Germline V lookup: CDR1 LNHDA, CDR2 SQIVND (reference sequence). The CDR3 covers 15 residues. Trimming at V came to 5 bases and at J to 0 bases, leaving 5 bases not matched to a gene. CDR3: CASSGQTSGSYEQYF. The CDR3 DNA is TGTGCCAGTAGTGGTCAGACTAGCGGCTCCTACGAGCAGTACTTC.

This chain uses TRBV5-1 with TRBJ2-7, with TRBD1 matching over 9 bases. Germline CDR1 is SGHRS and CDR2 is YFSETQ. The CDR3 sequence is 12 residues long. The trim removed 7 bases at V and 4 bases at J, leaving 3 bases unmatched. As DNA, the CDR3 is TGCGCCAGCGGGACAGGGCCATACGAGCAGTACTTC. It codes for CASGTGPYEQYF. The full variable domain, with the rest looked up from reference TRBV5-1 and TRBJ2-7, is KAGVTQTPRYLIKTRGQQVTLSCSPISGHRSVSWYQQTPGQGLQFLFEYFSETQRNKGNFPGRFSGRQFSNSRSEMNVSTLELGDSALYLCASGTGPYEQYFGPGTRLTVT.

The chain links TRBV3-1 (or the pseudogene TRBV3-2) to TRBJ2-5; 8 nucleotides line up with TRBD2. CDR1 and CDR2 (germline): LGHDT, YNNKEL (reference sequence). This CDR3 is built from 17 residues. Trimming cost V 4 bases and J 7 bases; bases outside gene matches: 17. DNA for the CDR3: TGTGCCAGCAGCCCGGGGAGGCCAGCGGGGGCTTTGGGGACCCAGTACTTC. It codes for CASSPGRPAGALGTQYF.

This sequence joins TRBV7-6 and TRBJ1-3; no clear D gene. This CDR3 has 15 residues. Trimming shortened V by 2 bases and J by 0 bases, and 8 bases separated the two germline ends. Germline loops: CDR1 SGHVS, CDR2 FNYEAQ. The CDR3 sequence is CASSLIPDSGNTIYF. CDR3 in DNA: TGTGCCAGCAGCTTAATCCCAGACTCTGGAAACACCATATATTTT.

The chain carries TRBV4-1 and TRBJ1-4; D ambiguous. V lost 0 bases, J lost 8 bases, and 13 bases lay in between. Germline V gene sequence: CDR1 MGHRA, CDR2 YSYEKL. This CDR3 contains 15 residues. The CDR3 protein is CASSQEIRGKEKLFF. CDR3 in DNA: TGCGCCAGCAGCCAAGAGATTCGGGGAAAGGAAAAACTGTTTTTT.

The rearrangement joins TRBV3-1 (or the pseudogene TRBV3-2) to TRBJ2-7; 9 nucleotides agree with TRBD2. The trim removed 3 bases at V and 5 bases at J, leaving 2 bases unmatched. The CDR3 has 13 residues. The germline gives CDR1 LGHDT, CDR2 YNNKEL (reference sequence). The chain's CDR3 is CASSQGTSHEQYF. In DNA form, the CDR3 reads TGTGCCAGCAGCCAGGGGACTAGCCACGAGCAGTACTTC.

This chain links TRBV27 with TRBJ1-1; 10 bases agree with TRBD1. Germline CDR1 is MNHEY and CDR2 is SMNVEV (reference sequence). With 8 bases clipped from V and 5 bases from J, the junction kept 8 bases outside the gene matches. The CDR3 has 14 residues. CDR3 DNA sequence: TGTGCCAGCCATCCGGGACAGGGGCAGACTGAAGCTTTCTTT. The encoded protein is CASHPGQGQTEAFF.

The chain uses TRBV5-1 and TRBJ1-5; perhaps TRBD1 as D (5 bases). Deletions cut 5 bases from V and 4 bases from J, with 10 bases between. The germline V gene encodes CDR1 SGHRS and CDR2 YFSETQ. There are 13 residues in the CDR3. This CDR3 reads CASRTDSNQPQHF. The CDR3, as DNA: TGCGCCAGCAGAACCGACAGTAATCAGCCCCAGCATTTT.

This clone was counted a few times. The rearrangement uses TRBV5-6 and TRBJ1-2, with 10 bases lining up with TRBD1. Germline V gene data show CDR1 as SGHDT and CDR2 as YYEEEE. CDR3 length equals 12 residues. The V and J ends lost 5 bases and 6 bases, in that order; junction bases with no gene match: 1. The CDR3 nucleotides are TGTGCCAGCAGGACAGGGGGCCATGGCTACACCTTC. The encoded protein is CASRTGGHGYTF.

The genes are TRBV12-5 and TRBJ1-1; 7 nucleotides line up with TRBD1. The CDR3 runs to 16 residues. The germline V gene has CDR1 LGHNT and CDR2 FRNRAP. V trimming: 2 bases; J trimming: 4 bases; junction bases outside the gene matches: 10. DNA for the CDR3: TGTGCTAGTGGTTTGCGTAACAGGGGTTGGGGCACTGAAGCTTTCTTT. Protein: CASGLRNRGWGTEAFF.

This chain uses TRBV5-1 with TRBJ1-3; perhaps TRBD1 as D (6 bases). CDR1 and CDR2 from the germline V gene are SGHRS and YFSETQ. V was trimmed by 4 bases and J by 0 bases, leaving 11 bases between them. There are 15 residues in the CDR3. The CDR3 here is CASSDRQSSGNTIYF. In nucleotides, the CDR3 is TGCGCCAGCAGCGACAGGCAGAGCTCTGGAAACACCATATATTTT.

The chain joins TRBV7-9 to TRBJ2-3, with D tentatively TRBD1 (6 bases). V was trimmed by 3 bases and J by 4 bases, leaving 8 bases between them. This CDR3 is 13 amino acids long. Germline V gives CDR1 SEHNR, CDR2 FQNEAQ (reference sequence). CDR3 residues: CASSFAGADTQYF. CDR3 nucleotides: TGTGCCAGCAGCTTCGCAGGGGCAGATACGCAGTATTTT.

Details on this clone: A junction end diverges from the germline sequence, so it may reflect a read error. The chain is built from TRBV7-7 and TRBJ2-1; 8 positions match TRBD2. Germline V lookup: CDR1 SSHAT, CDR2 FNYEAQ (reference sequence). CDR3 length: 15 residues. The CDR3 DNA follows: TGTGCTAGCAGCTTTGAAGCGGGAGTAGGTAATGAGCAGTTCTTC. Its translation: CASSFEAGVGNEQFF.

This chain joins TRBV2 and TRBJ2-2; perhaps TRBD2 as D (5 bases). V lost 7 bases, J lost 1 base, and 10 bases lay in between. Germline V CDR1 and CDR2: SNHLY, FYNNEI. The CDR3 has 14 amino acids. CDR3: CASTGLKNTGELFF. The CDR3 DNA follows: TGTGCCAGCACCGGACTCAAGAACACCGGGGAGCTGTTTTTT.